The 11 T cell receptor beta chains presented below share a single source sample, sequenced in a study of shared clonotypes between healthy human individuals. Assay: immunoSEQ multiplex PCR; the TCRdb copy retains only in-frame clones and omits some. The table has 2,500,000 or so clones, 93% seen once. Sequencing used naive CD4+ T cells from PBMCs. Documented subset: CD45RA+ positively selected. All receptors come from a young man in good health. Some clones in this sample may be carry-over from other donors' samples.

The chain combines TRBV7-7 with TRBJ2-7; D assignment may be TRBD1 or TRBD2 (5 bases each). There are 13 residues in the CDR3. The V gene lost 5 bases and the J gene lost 4 bases, with 12 bases spanning the gap. Germline-derived CDR1 and CDR2 are SSHAT and FNYEAQ (reference sequence). This chain's CDR3 is CASSLRDGYEQYF. The CDR3 DNA sequence: TGTGCCAGCAGCCTCCGGGACGGGTACGAGCAGTACTTC.

The chain links TRBV19 to TRBJ2-5; D may correspond to TRBD1 or TRBD2 (6 bases each). Germline loops: CDR1 LNHDA, CDR2 SQIVND (reference sequence). The ends were cut back, 3 bases at V and 0 bases at J, with 11 bases in the middle. This CDR3 spans 15 amino acids. The CDR3 loop reads CASSIGGPYQETQYF. The CDR3 DNA follows: TGTGCCAGTAGTATTGGGGGGCCGTACCAAGAGACCCAGTACTTC.

The table lists this clone with a count of one. The rearrangement joins TRBV28 to TRBJ2-7; D might be TRBD2 (7 bases). The V and J ends lost 10 bases and 2 bases respectively, with 15 bases between them. This CDR3 spans 13 amino acids. CDR1 is MDHEN, CDR2 SYDVKM, per germline. CDR3 coding DNA: TGTGCCACCCATGGGGGGGCCACCTACGAGCAGTACTTC. Its protein product is CATHGGATYEQYF.

There are a few counts of this clone. This chain uses TRBV19 with TRBJ1-5; TRBD1 is a possible D gene (5 bases). Germline V gene sequence: CDR1 LNHDA, CDR2 SQIVND (reference sequence). The CDR3 spans 13 residues. V was clipped by 4 bases and J by 7 bases, with 11 bases between them. This CDR3 reads CASSTHGDQPQHF. CDR3 coding DNA: TGTGCCAGTAGTACCCACGGGGACCAGCCCCAGCATTTT.

The chain has TRBV12-2 and TRBJ1-3; TRBD1, the D gene given by the table, was not confirmed from the DNA. TRBV12-2 is termed a pseudogene. The CDR3 totals 15 residues. CDR3 region: CASRLVGVSGNTIYF. As DNA, the CDR3 is TGTGCAAGTCGCTTAGTAGGGGTGTCTGGAAACACCATATATTTT.

This chain links TRBV4-1 with TRBJ1-6; D perhaps matches TRBD1 (5 bases). CDR3 length equals 16 residues. Trimming took 0 bases from V and 10 from J, leaving 16 bases between them. Germline V gene lookup returns CDR1 MGHRA and CDR2 YSYEKL. The CDR3 region is CASSQDLRQGWSPLHF. CDR3 bases: TGCGCCAGCAGCCAAGATTTAAGGCAGGGATGGTCACCCCTCCACTTT.

The genes are TRBV28 and TRBJ1-1, with D tentatively TRBD1 (5 bases). The CDR3 is made up of 17 amino acids. With 1 base removed from V and 0 bases from J, the gap between germline ends came to 15 bases. The germline gives CDR1 MDHEN, CDR2 SYDVKM. The CDR3 loop is CASSLLGPSKMNTEAFF. The CDR3 nucleotides are TGTGCCAGCAGTTTATTGGGGCCCAGTAAAATGAACACTGAAGCTTTCTTT.

The chain joins TRBV7-2 to TRBJ2-3; no definite D call. Trimming shortened V by 1 base and J by 4 bases, and 9 bases separated the two germline ends. Germline loops: CDR1 SGHTA, CDR2 FQGNSA. CDR3 length equals 14 residues. CDR3 in amino acids: CASSLVSWADTQYF. CDR3 coding DNA: TGTGCCAGCAGCTTAGTTTCCTGGGCAGATACGCAGTATTTT.

This clone has just one count. The chain links TRBV5-1 to TRBJ2-7, with 7 bases matching TRBD1. Germline V CDR1 and CDR2: SGHRS, YFSETQ. Trimming at V came to 5 bases and at J to 7 bases, leaving 6 bases not matched to a gene. The CDR3 covers 12 residues. For the CDR3, the DNA is TGCGCCAGCAGGAGTGGGACAGAAGAGCAGTACTTC. Protein: CASRSGTEEQYF.

The J gene is TRBJ1-2, the V gene TRBV4-2, with D possibly being TRBD1 (6 bases). Germline V gives CDR1 LGHNA, CDR2 YNFKEQ. This CDR3 has 15 amino acids. The V end lost 6 bases, the J end lost 7 bases, and 21 bases lay between the germline ends. The CDR3 loop reads CASSVPRGAQGGYTF. For the CDR3, the DNA is TGTGCCAGCAGTGTTCCCCGGGGGGCCCAGGGTGGCTACACCTTC.

The chain links TRBV11-2 to TRBJ2-2; 10 nucleotides agree with TRBD2. From germline, CDR1 is SGHAT and CDR2 FQNNGV. Germline trimming cut 5 bases from V and 5 bases from J; bases unmatched to any gene: 14. This CDR3 spans 18 amino acids. The CDR3 loop reads CASSHGIASGSWTGELFF. The CDR3 nucleotides are TGTGCCAGCAGCCACGGGATCGCTAGCGGGAGTTGGACCGGGGAGCTGTTTTTT.